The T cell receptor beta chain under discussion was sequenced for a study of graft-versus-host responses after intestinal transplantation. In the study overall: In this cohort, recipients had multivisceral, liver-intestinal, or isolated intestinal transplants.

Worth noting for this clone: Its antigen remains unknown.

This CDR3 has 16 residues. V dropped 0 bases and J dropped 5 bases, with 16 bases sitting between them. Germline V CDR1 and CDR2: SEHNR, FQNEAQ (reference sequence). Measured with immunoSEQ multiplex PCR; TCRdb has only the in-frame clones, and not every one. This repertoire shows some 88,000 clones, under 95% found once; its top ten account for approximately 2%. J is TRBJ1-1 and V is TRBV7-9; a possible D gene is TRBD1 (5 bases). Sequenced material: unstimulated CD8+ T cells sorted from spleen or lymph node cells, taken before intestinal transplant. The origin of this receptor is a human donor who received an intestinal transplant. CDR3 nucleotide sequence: TGTGCCAGCAGCTTAGCGAATCCGGGACTGAGGACTGAAGCTTTCTTT. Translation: CASSLANPGLRTEAFF.